The 9 T cell receptor beta chains given below trace back to one sample, sequenced in a study of T-cell memory formation after mild COVID-19. Via MiXCR, TCRdb re-called the 5' RACE reads, giving one row per CDR3 protein. The top ten clones hold roughly 8.2% of a sample with 550,000 to 700,000 distinct CDR3 sequences, around 16% of them seen once. Sequenced input: PBMCs or a T cell subset sorted from them (not recorded which). The receptors shown here come from an adult woman who had mild COVID-19 (a few samples of this study predate the infection). Cell type and time point are not known.

This clonotype showed up just a few times. The chain is built from TRBV9 and TRBJ2-1; the D gene is possibly TRBD2 (6 bases). Looked up from germline, CDR1 is SGDLS and CDR2 is YYNGEE. This CDR3 is built from 17 residues. V shed 0 bases and J shed 7 bases, with 20 bases lying between them. CDR3 sequence (DNA): TGTGCCAGCAGCGTAGATCCCCTAGCGTACGCCAGAAATGAGCAGTTCTTC. Its protein is CASSVDPLAYARNEQFF. Using reference TRBV9 and TRBJ2-1 for the parts outside the CDR3, the full variable domain is DSGVTQTPKHLITATGQRVTLRCSPRSGDLSVYWYQQSLDQGLQFLIQYYNGEERAKGNILERFSAQQFPDLHSELNLSSLELGDSALYFCASSVDPLAYARNEQFFGPGTRLTVL.

The V and J genes are TRBV5-4 and TRBJ1-4; D gene uncertain. The germline V and J ends were trimmed by 1 base and 5 bases, with 6 bases remaining between them. Germline V gene data show CDR1 as SGHNT and CDR2 as YYREEE (reference sequence). CDR3 length equals 13 residues. CDR3 nucleotides: TGTGCCAGCAGCTTGAACAAGAATGAAAAACTGTTTTTT. This codes for CASSLNKNEKLFF.

The CDR3, as DNA: TGCAGTGCTAGAGGATATCATGTGGCCTCCCATAATGAGCAGTTCTTC. This translates into CSARGYHVASHNEQFF. The V gene is TRBV20-1, the J gene TRBJ2-1; D is uncertain. V was clipped by 1 base and J by 7 bases, with 20 bases between them. The germline gives CDR1 DFQATT, CDR2 SNEGSKA (reference sequence). This CDR3 spans 16 amino acids.

This clonotype has a handful of counts. J is TRBJ2-1 and V is TRBV11-2; 9 bases agree with TRBD1. The germline V gene has CDR1 SGHAT and CDR2 FQNNGV. The V gene end was trimmed by 6 bases and the J gene end by 8 bases; junction bases not matched to a gene: 14. The CDR3 sequence is 16 residues long. For the CDR3, the DNA is TGTGCCAGCAGACGGTTGGGACAGGGAGGGTACGATGAGCAGTTCTTC. It yields the protein CASRRLGQGGYDEQFF.

This clonotype came up a few times. The CDR3 loop is CASSAYTGELFF. CDR3 in DNA: TGTGCCAGCAGCGCATACACCGGGGAGCTGTTTTTT. The J gene is TRBJ2-2, the V gene TRBV9; D is ambiguous. The germline V gene has CDR1 SGDLS and CDR2 YYNGEE. The CDR3 length is 12 residues. Trimming removed 3 bases from V and 3 bases from J, with 3 bases in between.

The chain employs TRBV11-1 and TRBJ2-7; TRBD2 matches at 8 bases. Germline CDR1 reads SGHAT; CDR2 reads FQDESV (reference sequence). The junction had 6 bases not matched to a gene; V was cut back by 2 bases and J by 0 bases. This CDR3 spans 16 amino acids. The CDR3 region is CASSLNSGVSSYEQYF. CDR3 nucleotides: TGTGCCAGCAGCTTAAATAGCGGGGTCAGCTCCTACGAGCAGTACTTC.

The CDR3 DNA follows: TGCGCCAGCAGCTTGGGGCACGCGCCCAGCGACGAGCAGTACGTC. It translates to CASSLGHAPSDEQYV. The V call is TRBV5-1, the J call TRBJ2-7; D remains ambiguous. This CDR3 spans 15 amino acids. With 0 bases removed from V and 5 bases from J, the gap between germline ends came to 15 bases. Germline loops: CDR1 SGHRS, CDR2 YFSETQ.

The chain carries TRBV29-1 and TRBJ1-1; D gene ambiguous. Per germline, CDR1 SQVTM and CDR2 ANQGSEA. V dropped 8 bases and J dropped 0 bases, with 7 bases sitting between them. The CDR3 has 11 amino acids. This chain's CDR3 is CSFRLNTEAFF. CDR3 coding DNA: TGCAGCTTCAGATTGAACACTGAAGCTTTCTTT.

V is TRBV29-1 and J is TRBJ1-2; TRBD1 matches 8 bases. The length of the CDR3 is 15 residues. CDR1 and CDR2 (germline): SQVTM, ANQGSEA. Trimming took 5 bases from V and 4 from J; bases not matched to a gene: 12. CDR3 in amino acids: CSVIHPGTGLYGYTF. The CDR3 coding sequence is TGCAGCGTTATCCACCCCGGGACAGGCCTCTATGGCTACACCTTC.